One sample yielded the 15 T cell receptor beta chains listed below, sequenced in a study of T cells in Graves' hyperthyroidism and ophthalmopathy. Amplification of TCR beta CDR3 regions was performed using RNA transcripts as template. During a first-round RT-PCR of the TCR CDR3, the HTBI primer set was used. One entry per CDR3 protein, called by TCRdb with MiXCR from the multiplex PCR reads. The repertoire has hundreds of thousands of distinct CDR3 sequences, 16% of them found once; the top ten carry less than 35%. Sequencing used blood. The receptors originated from a woman between 18 and 29 years old with Graves' ophthalmopathy.

This clonotype was seen at least ten times. The rearrangement links TRBV14 to TRBJ2-7; tentatively, D is TRBD2 (6 bases). Per the germline V gene, CDR1 is SGHDN and CDR2 is FVKESK. The CDR3 consists of 15 residues. Trimming removed 1 base at V and 2 bases at J, with 12 bases between. The CDR3 loop is CASSQGDFAPYEQYF. In DNA form, the CDR3 reads TGTGCCAGCAGCCAAGGGGACTTCGCCCCCTACGAGCAGTACTTC. The full variable domain, rest sourced from reference TRBV14 and TRBJ2-7, is EAGVTQFPSHSVIEKGQTVTLRCDPISGHDNLYWYRRVMGKEIKFLLHFVKESKQDESGMPNNRFLAERTGGTYSTLKVQPAELEDSGVYFCASSQGDFAPYEQYFGPGTRLTVT.

The rearrangement links TRBV6-4 to TRBJ1-4, with TRBD1 matching 7 bases. This CDR3 has 12 amino acids. Looked up from germline, CDR1 is MRHNA and CDR2 is SNTAGT. V dropped 4 bases and J dropped 11; count of bases not matched to a gene: 4. The CDR3 loop reads CASSAGTEKLFF. CDR3 bases: TGTGCCAGCAGTGCCGGGACAGAGAAACTGTTTTTT.

Comments on this clonotype: A clone one base away is much larger, so this may be a read error. The chain is built from TRBV28 and TRBJ2-5; D gene unclear. Germline-derived CDR1 and CDR2 are MDHEN and SYDVKM. This CDR3 is built from 14 residues. The CDR3 reads CDSRLLPGEKTQYF. CDR3 nucleotides: TGTGACAGCAGATTACTTCCAGGAGAAAAGACCCAGTACTTC.

This clonotype was detected many times. V is TRBV28 and J is TRBJ1-1; D perhaps matches TRBD1 (6 bases). Trimming cost V 3 bases and J 4 bases, with 9 bases left between them. CDR3 length: 13 residues. CDR1 and CDR2 from the germline V gene are MDHEN and SYDVKM. The CDR3 DNA follows: TGTGCCAGCAGTTTTGAAGGGGGCACTGAAGCTTTCTTT. Protein product: CASSFEGGTEAFF.

For this clonotype: A much bigger clone sits one base away, suggesting this may be a read error. The chain uses TRBV5-6 and TRBJ2-7, with TRBD2 as a possible D gene (6 bases). Germline V gives CDR1 SGHDT, CDR2 YYEEEE. CDR3 length: 14 residues. Trimming left V 7 bases short and J 0 bases short, with 14 bases between. The CDR3 loop is CASGPDYSSYEQYF. For the CDR3, the DNA is TGTGCCAGCGGACCGGACTATTCCTCCTACGAGCAGTACTTC.

The chain has TRBV5-4 and TRBJ1-2; tentatively, D is TRBD1 (5 bases). V lost 3 bases and J 5 bases, leaving 29 bases between the germline ends. The length of the CDR3 is 19 residues. CDR1 SGHNT and CDR2 YYREEE come from the germline V gene (reference sequence). The CDR3 sequence is CASSSGRDSLQPNWYGYTF. DNA of the CDR3: TGTGCCAGCAGCTCGGGGAGAGACAGCCTACAACCTAATTGGTATGGCTACACCTTC.

This clonotype has at least ten counts. The V gene is TRBV5-8, the J gene TRBJ1-1, with 7 bases fitting TRBD1. The germline CDR1 and CDR2 sequences are SGHTS and YDEGEE. The length of the CDR3 is 14 residues. The J segment lost 1 base and the V segment lost 3 bases, leaving 3 bases of the junction unmatched. The CDR3 DNA follows: TGTGCCAGCAGCTCGTGGACAGGGAACACTGAAGCTTTCTTT. It codes for CASSSWTGNTEAFF.

Many counts were recorded for this clonotype. V and J are TRBV18 and TRBJ1-2, with D tentatively TRBD1 (5 bases). The length of the CDR3 is 15 residues. V was trimmed by 2 bases and J by 3 bases, leaving 13 bases between them. In germline, CDR1 is KGHSH, CDR2 LQKENI. The CDR3 protein is CASSPSGGVDYGYTF. In nucleotides, the CDR3 is TGTGCCAGCTCACCATCGGGGGGTGTCGACTATGGCTACACCTTC.

The V call is TRBV3-1, the J call TRBJ2-7; D ambiguous. Germline CDR1 reads LGHDT; CDR2 reads YNNKEL (reference sequence). The V end was cut by 4 bases, the J end by 1 base, with 17 bases between. The CDR3 has 16 residues. The CDR3 bases are TGTGCCAGCAGCCGTTCCGCGTACGGGCAGTCCTACGAGCAGTACTTC. It encodes CASSRSAYGQSYEQYF.

This clonotype showed up just once. The chain uses TRBV10-3 and TRBJ1-6; the match to TRBD1 covers 10 bases. Unmatched junction bases numbered 4, after V lost 9 bases and J lost 8 bases. CDR1 ENHRY and CDR2 SYGVKD come from the germline V gene. The CDR3 runs 13 residues. The CDR3 DNA sequence: TGTGCCATAAGACAGGGGGCTGATTCACCCCTCCACTTT. This translates into CAIRQGADSPLHF.

This clonotype was observed many times. This chain connects TRBV30 to TRBJ1-1; the D is unclear. Trimming stripped 0 bases from V and 4 bases from J, with 9 bases between. Germline V gives CDR1 GTSNPN, CDR2 SVGIG (reference sequence). CDR3 size: 13 residues. CDR3 coding DNA: TGTGCCTGGAGTGTTTATAGGAGCACTGAAGCTTTCTTT. This sequence encodes CAWSVYRSTEAFF.

This clonotype was seen repeatedly, ten times or more. The V gene is TRBV27, the J gene TRBJ1-1; D unresolved. Trimming took off 1 base at V and 0 bases at J, with 9 bases between the two ends. CDR3 length: 15 amino acids. Germline loops: CDR1 MNHEY, CDR2 SMNVEV (reference sequence). CDR3 in amino acids: CASSLFAAMNTEAFF. The CDR3 bases are TGTGCCAGCAGTTTATTCGCAGCCATGAACACTGAAGCTTTCTTT.

This clonotype was counted many times. The chain has TRBV20-1 and TRBJ1-1; TRBD1 might be the D (6 bases). Trimming took 6 bases from V and 2 from J, leaving 16 bases between them. Germline V gene data show CDR1 as DFQATT and CDR2 as SNEGSKA (reference sequence). This CDR3 has 14 amino acids. The CDR3 sequence: CSANRGGRNTEAFF. The CDR3 region has the DNA TGCAGTGCCAACAGAGGGGGGAGAAACACTGAAGCTTTCTTT.

This clonotype was counted at least ten times. The chain has TRBV4-1 and TRBJ2-5; D gene ambiguous. V shed 5 bases and J shed 1 base, with 11 bases lying between them. CDR1 and CDR2 from the germline V gene are MGHRA and YSYEKL. This CDR3 comprises 14 residues. The chain's CDR3 is CASSLSSVQETQYF. As DNA, the CDR3 is TGCGCCAGCAGCTTATCTAGTGTCCAAGAGACCCAGTACTTC.

This clonotype was seen a single time. V gene TRBV15 combines with J gene TRBJ2-7; tentative D call: TRBD1 (6 bases). The CDR3 spans 14 residues. Germline V gene data show CDR1 as LNHNV and CDR2 as YYDKDF (reference sequence). V lost 2 bases and J lost 2, with 10 bases in between. The CDR3 spells CATSRQGTPYEQYF. The DNA for the CDR3 is TGTGCCACCAGCAGACAGGGGACCCCCTACGAGCAGTACTTC.